A selection of T cell receptor beta chains follows, all from one sample in a study of cytomegalovirus exposure and HLA in healthy donors. Only in-frame clones appear in the TCRdb table, and some are missing; sequencing was by immunoSEQ multiplex PCR. The table lists about 150,000 clones, 61% of them singletons, with around 1.9% in the top ten. Sequencing was done on a sample of PBMCs. These receptors all come from a male donor in good health and CMV-seronegative. Both conserved end residues are part of each CDR3.

V	J	length	CDR3
TRBV4-2	TRBJ2-3	15	CASSQEDGEADTQYF
TRBV7-9	TRBJ1-1	15	CASSSTGTGHGEAFF
TRBV6-1	TRBJ2-7	14	CASSEGLRSYEQYF
TRBV2	TRBJ2-1	16	CASSVSGTSGGPAQFF
TRBV27	TRBJ2-1	15	CASRPLDRGSDEQFF
TRBV9	TRBJ1-6	14	CASSDRGGDSPLHF
TRBV6-5	TRBJ1-1	14	CASSPDRVVTEAFF
TRBV18	TRBJ1-1	14	CASSPRKGDTEAFF
TRBV25-1	TRBJ2-3	14	CASSEGLAGDSQYF
TRBV27	TRBJ1-2	16	CASSLMEFGGLDGYTF
TRBV10-1	TRBJ1-1	15	CASRGGGTVNTEAFF
TRBV6-1	TRBJ2-5	15	CASEQGATREETQYF
TRBV27	TRBJ1-1	14	CASSFRSGYAEAFF
TRBV6-6	TRBJ2-2	13	CASSWRVTGELFF
TRBV7-9	TRBJ2-7	14	CSSSPSGGEYEQYF
TRBV28	TRBJ2-5	17	CASSFDPLAQWEETQYF
TRBV5-6	TRBJ1-5	14	CASSWGQGNQPQHF
TRBV7-6	TRBJ2-7	14	CASSLGGRLDEQYF
TRBV7-8	TRBJ1-4	18	CASSLALQGAATNEKLFF
TRBV10-2	TRBJ2-7	13	CASSQGAHYEQYF
TRBV5-4	TRBJ2-7	12	CASKTAGNEQYF
TRBV28	TRBJ2-7	13	CASSLGQGSEQYF
TRBV10-3	TRBJ2-7	14	CAISRPVGAYEQYF
TRBV30	TRBJ1-2	15	CAWSVREARVYGYTF
TRBV2	TRBJ2-2	15	CASRPLRGRTGELFF
TRBV29-1	TRBJ1-2	12	CSVVGGPHGYTF
TRBV5-6	TRBJ1-1	14	CASSLASGARLAFF
TRBV5-1	TRBJ2-6	15	CASSPTLSGANVLTF
TRBV7-9	TRBJ2-1	14	CASSLVGSDNEQFF
TRBV5-1	TRBJ2-2	16	CASSLASGAGTGELFF
TRBV28	TRBJ1-6	15	CASSRSTGLNSPLHF
TRBV29-1	TRBJ2-3	15	CSVPSGQGWPDTQYF
TRBV15	TRBJ1-5	14	CATSREGGRQPQHF
TRBV2	TRBJ1-2	14	CATCPPGQFYGYTF
TRBV27	TRBJ2-7	13	CASSLGTGYEQYF
TRBV9	TRBJ1-2	15	CASSAPGGKYYGYTF